This record covers a single T cell receptor (beta chain). Its antigen remains unidentified. The run depth of the assay was deep. Measured with immunoSEQ multiplex PCR; TCRdb has only the in-frame clones, and not every one. The profile covers around 700,000 clones, with about two thirds appearing a single time and about 1.7% taken by the ten largest. This sample was included in a study of shared clonotypes between healthy human individuals. Study background: Every donor yielded three CD4 naive, three CD4 memory, two CD8 naive and one CD8 memory plate. The study's findings and limits: The study generally estimated greater richness for naive than memory subsets. Genetic and exposure-history diversity was limited by the few donors.

Sequences were obtained from memory CD4+ T cells sorted from blood. Noted subset: CD45RA-negative fraction. The source of this sequence is a woman between 25 and 40 years old in good health.

CDR3 in DNA: TGTGCCAGCAGCTTGAGGACGGGACAGCTGTATGGTGGGGCCAACGTCCTGACTTTC. Its protein product is CASSLRTGQLYGGANVLTF. V gene TRBV7-9 combines with J gene TRBJ2-6; TRBD1 agrees at 7 bases. The CDR3 has 19 amino acids. Germline CDR1 is SEHNR and CDR2 is FQNEAQ (reference sequence). V shed 3 bases and J 3 bases; nucleotides not matched to a gene: 14.